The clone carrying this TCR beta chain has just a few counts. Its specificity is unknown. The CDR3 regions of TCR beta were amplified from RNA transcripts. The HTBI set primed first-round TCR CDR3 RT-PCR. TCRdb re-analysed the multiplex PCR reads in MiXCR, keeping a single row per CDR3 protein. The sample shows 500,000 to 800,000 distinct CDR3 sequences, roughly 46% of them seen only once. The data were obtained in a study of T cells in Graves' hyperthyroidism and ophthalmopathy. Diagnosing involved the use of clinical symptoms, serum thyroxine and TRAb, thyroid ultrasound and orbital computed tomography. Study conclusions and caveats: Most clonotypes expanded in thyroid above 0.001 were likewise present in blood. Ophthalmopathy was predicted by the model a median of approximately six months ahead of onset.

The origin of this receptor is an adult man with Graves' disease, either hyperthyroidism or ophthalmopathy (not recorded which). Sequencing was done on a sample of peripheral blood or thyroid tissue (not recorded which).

In DNA, the CDR3 is TGCGCCAGCAGCTTGAGCGGACTAGGTCGGCAAGAGACCCAGTACTTC. As protein: CASSLSGLGRQETQYF. The rearrangement links TRBV5-1 to TRBJ2-5, with 7 nucleotides matching TRBD2. J lost 2 bases, V lost 1 base, and 8 bases had no gene match. This CDR3 spans 16 amino acids. Germline V gene sequence: CDR1 SGHRS, CDR2 YFSETQ.